This TCR beta chain was profiled in a study of immune heterogeneity within non-small cell lung tumors. Multiplex PCR with 32 V and 13 J primers amplified TCR beta CDR3. MiXCR, applied by TCRdb to the multiplex PCR reads, yields one record per CDR3 protein. Of roughly 3,000 distinct CDR3 sequences in the sample, roughly 40% are singletons; the top ten hold around a fifth. Germline loops: CDR1 SQVTM, CDR2 ANQGSEA. Between the trimmed V and J ends, which lost 1 base and 3 bases, there was a span of 6 bases. The CDR3 spans 13 residues. This clonotype was observed a handful of times. Its antigen is unidentified. The template for each sample was 500 to 700 ng of genomic DNA, which had been extracted from bulk tumor tissue. In surgery, several biopsies were collected from each primary tumor at widely spaced sites. Their non-small cell lung cancer was newly diagnosed and untreated, and the patients underwent curative surgery. Non-small cell lung cancer patients, newly diagnosed and having surgery with curative intent, served as donors.

Study-wide results and limits: The study found identical dominant CDR3 beta clonotypes recurring across tumor sites within a patient, alongside site-unique high-frequency clones.

This rearrangement joins TRBV29-1 to TRBJ2-2; D unresolved. The sample consisted of lung tumor tissue. The TCR comes from a woman aged 45-65 years with non-small cell lung cancer. The CDR3, as DNA: TGCAGCGTTGAAGTCAGGTACACCGGGGAGCTGTTTTTT. This gives the protein CSVEVRYTGELFF.